The source of this TCR beta chain is a study of human T cells and chemical hapten exposure. Whole-study findings and limits: The number of TCRs over 1 in 1000 frequency stayed unchanged after DPC. Expanded TCRs made up significantly more big CDR3 similarity clusters than controls did.

CDR3 length equals 14 residues. The germline V gene has CDR1 MNHEY and CDR2 SMNVEV (reference sequence). The V and J ends lost 5 bases and 2 bases, in that order; junction bases with no gene match: 4. Remarks on this clonotype: The antigen is not known.

Time point described: patch test 1, 2 weeks after DPC sensitization. Treatment given: therapeutic diphenylcyclopropenone sensitization with weekly scalp DPC. Per the authors' pipeline: The number of TCRs in each sample had a median of around 96,000 and spanned about 20,000 to 700,000. TCRdb used MiXCR to reprocess the RACE reads, holding one entry per CDR3 protein. V and J calls and clone size were set by TCRdb, not the authors. The sample includes over 95,000 distinct CDR3 sequences, around 12% of them seen just once. The sequence was collected from a woman between 40 and 55 years old with alopecia areata. Some clones in this sample may be carry-over from other donors' samples. The chain is built from TRBV27 and TRBJ1-2, with 8 positions matching TRBD1. The sequencing used whole blood, collected in connection with sensitization to the hapten diphenylcyclopropenone (DPC). The CDR3 loop is CASSPTGENYGYTF. The CDR3 nucleotides read TGTGCCAGCAGTCCGACAGGGGAGAACTATGGCTACACCTTC.